A selection of T cell receptor beta chains follows, all from one sample in a study of T cell responses to AZD1222 COVID-19 vaccine. Sequencing used immunoSEQ multiplex PCR; TCRdb keeps in-frame clones, though not all of them. The repertoire holds about 140,000 clones, 80% to 95% seen once, with 3.6% in the top ten. Specimen: peripheral blood, collected 28 days after the second AZD1222 dose. The source of these receptors is an adult who received the AZD1222 COVID-19 vaccine. CDR3s include the opening cysteine and the closing phenylalanine or tryptophan. D genes are given only for firm matches. Part of the rows lack a size; the others show once, few, many or a class for expanded clones.

abundance | j_gene | d_gene | v_gene | CDR3nt | CDR3aa
- | TRBJ1-1 | - | TRBV6-5 | TGTGCCAGCAGTCTGGAGCTGAACACTGAAGCTTTCTTT | CASSLELNTEAFF
- | TRBJ2-5 | TRBD2 | TRBV5-1 | TGCGCCAGCAGCTTGGGGCCGGGACTAGCGGGAGTGGAGACCCAGTACTTC | CASSLGPGLAGVETQYF
once | TRBJ2-3 | TRBD1 | TRBV7-9 | TGTGCCAGCAGCACCCACCCCGGGACAGGGAAAACACACACAGATACGCAGTATTTT | CASSTHPGTGKTHTDTQYF
- | TRBJ1-4 | - | TRBV28 | TGTGCCAGCAGGTCGGTAGTGGATCCGGCAACTAATGAAAAACTGTTTTTT | CASRSVVDPATNEKLFF
- | TRBJ2-7 | TRBD1 | TRBV10-3 | TGTGCCATCAGTCCCCGGGACAGGGCCTACGAGCAGTACTTC | CAISPRDRAYEQYF
- | TRBJ2-4 | - | TRBV7-2 | TGTGCCAGCAGCCGGACCGGGCCCAAAAACATTCAGTACTTC | CASSRTGPKNIQYF
- | TRBJ1-5 | - | TRBV12-2 | TGTGCAAGTCGCTTAGGCCTTATATTTGGGGGCAATCAGCCCCAGCATTTT | CASRLGLIFGGNQPQHF
once | TRBJ2-3 | - | TRBV5-4 | TGTGCCAGCAGCCTACTTTTGACGACAGGCACAGATACGCAGTATTTT | CASSLLLTTGTDTQYF
- | TRBJ1-2 | TRBD1 | TRBV24-1 | TGTGCCACCAGTGACCGGACAGGGGGCTACTATGGCTACACCTTC | CATSDRTGGYYGYTF
- | TRBJ2-5 | - | TRBV5-4 | TGTGCCAGCAGCCCGGGCAACTTGCGAGGGGAGACCCAGTACTTC | CASSPGNLRGETQYF
once | TRBJ1-3 | TRBD1 | TRBV6-5 | TGTGCCATAGGCAGGGGGCCAGGAAACACCATATATTTT | CAIGRGPGNTIYF
- | TRBJ2-2 | TRBD2 | TRBV27 | TGTGCCAGCAGCCGCACTAGCGGGATTAACACCGGGGAGCTGTTTTTT | CASSRTSGINTGELFF
- | TRBJ2-7 | - | TRBV5-1 | TGCGCCAGCAGCTTGGAAGGGATCTCGTGGTACGAGCAGTACTTC | CASSLEGISWYEQYF
- | TRBJ2-7 | - | TRBV25-1 | TGTGCCAGCCGCGACTACGACGAGCAGTACTTC | CASRDYDEQYF
- | TRBJ1-3 | TRBD1 | TRBV6-2/TRBV6-3 | TGTGCCAGCAGTCTACAGGGGGCTGGAAACACCATATATTTT | CASSLQGAGNTIYF
once | TRBJ2-7 | - | TRBV7-9 | TGTGCCAGCAGCCCCCTTGGCGAGCAGTACTTC | CASSPLGEQYF
- | TRBJ1-4 | - | TRBV30 | TGTGCCTGGAATGTGGGGATCGGTAGTGAAAAACTGTTTTTT | CAWNVGIGSEKLFF
- | TRBJ1-4 | - | TRBV28 | TGTGCCAGCACCTCTCCGGGACCCGAAAAACTGTTTTTT | CASTSPGPEKLFF
- | TRBJ2-7 | TRBD2 | TRBV28 | TGTGCCAGCAGTTTACCGGGAGGCCCCTCCTACGAGCAGTACTTC | CASSLPGGPSYEQYF
- | TRBJ2-2 | - | TRBV9 | TGTGCCAGCAGCGTCCAAGGTAGCACCGGGGAGCTGTTTTTT | CASSVQGSTGELFF
- | TRBJ1-6 | TRBD1 | TRBV27 | TGTGCCAGCAGACTACGACAGGGGGAAGGATCACCCCTCCACTTT | CASRLRQGEGSPLHF
- | TRBJ2-3 | - | TRBV11-2 | TGTGCCAGCAGCTTAGAGGGGGCGGGGGGCACAGATACGCAGTATTTT | CASSLEGAGGTDTQYF
- | TRBJ2-2 | TRBD2 | TRBV5-1 | TGCGCCAGCAGCTTTTCTAGCGGGAGTGGGGAGCTGTTTTTT | CASSFSSGSGELFF
- | TRBJ1-2 | - | TRBV28 | TGTGCCAGCAGTCCCGGACAGCACAATTATGGCTACACCTTC | CASSPGQHNYGYTF
few | TRBJ2-7 | - | TRBV3-1/TRBV3-2 | TGTGCCAGCAGCCACCCATCGTCCCACGAGCAGTACTTC | CASSHPSSHEQYF
- | TRBJ2-7 | TRBD2 | TRBV28 | TGTGCCAGCAGAACCCAGGGACTAGCGGGAGTTCTAGGGCAGTACTTC | CASRTQGLAGVLGQYF
- | TRBJ2-7 | - | TRBV27 | TGTGCCAGCAGCCCTGAGCAGGGTGGCTACGAGCAGTACTTC | CASSPEQGGYEQYF
- | TRBJ1-1 | - | TRBV15 | TGTGCCACCAGCAGAGATGGACGGAATGAAGCTTTCTTT | CATSRDGRNEAFF
- | TRBJ1-2 | - | TRBV1 | TGCACCAGCAGCGCGACTGCGGGATATGGGAGGTACACCTTC | CTSSATAGYGRYTF
- | TRBJ1-2 | - | TRBV28 | TGTGCCAGCAGTCCCCACCTGAGTGGCTACACCTTC | CASSPHLSGYTF
- | TRBJ1-1 | - | TRBV7-9 | TGTGCCAGCAGCACAAGGGGGGGTCCCACTGAAGCTTTCTTT | CASSTRGGPTEAFF
- | TRBJ2-2 | - | TRBV7-8 | TGTGCCAGCAGCCCCATTACCAGGGGGAACACCGGGGAGCTGTTTTTT | CASSPITRGNTGELFF
- | TRBJ1-3 | - | TRBV6-5 | TGTGCCAGCAGTTACTCAGGCTCGCGTGGAAACACCATATATTTT | CASSYSGSRGNTIYF
- | TRBJ2-7 | TRBD2 | TRBV10-3 | TGTGCCATCAGTGAGCAATCACTAGCGACTTACTTC | CAISEQSLATYF
- | TRBJ1-3 | TRBD1 | TRBV7-9 | TGTGCCAGCAGCCCTAGGACAGGGGCCATCTCTGGAAACACCATATATTTT | CASSPRTGAISGNTIYF
- | TRBJ2-1 | - | TRBV5-4 | TGTGCCAGCAGAGCCGGGACCCCAAACAATGAGCAGTTCTTC | CASRAGTPNNEQFF
- | TRBJ1-2 | - | TRBV7-3 | TGTGCCAGCAGCTTAAGCGGCGTTGATGGCTACACCTTC | CASSLSGVDGYTF
once | TRBJ1-1 | - | TRBV29-1 | TGCAGCGTTGAATGGGCTGAAGCTTTCTTT | CSVEWAEAFF
- | TRBJ2-5 | - | TRBV6-5 | TGTGCCAGCAGTTATAGGGGGGGGCGACTCCAAGAGACCCAGTACTTC | CASSYRGGRLQETQYF
- | TRBJ2-7 | - | TRBV18 | TGTGCCAGCTCACCCGGGACATCAGAATCCTACGAGCAGTACTTC | CASSPGTSESYEQYF
- | TRBJ2-2 | TRBD2 | TRBV29-1 | TGCAGCTCGTCGGGGGGAGTGGACACCGGGGAGCTGTTTTTT | CSSSGGVDTGELFF
- | TRBJ2-5 | - | TRBV28 | TGTGCCAGTCATAAGGGGTACGAAGAGACCCAGTACTTC | CASHKGYEETQYF
- | TRBJ1-2 | - | TRBV11-2 | TGTGCCAGCAGCTTTGGGTCCGGGGCAGCTAACTATGGCTACACCTTC | CASSFGSGAANYGYTF